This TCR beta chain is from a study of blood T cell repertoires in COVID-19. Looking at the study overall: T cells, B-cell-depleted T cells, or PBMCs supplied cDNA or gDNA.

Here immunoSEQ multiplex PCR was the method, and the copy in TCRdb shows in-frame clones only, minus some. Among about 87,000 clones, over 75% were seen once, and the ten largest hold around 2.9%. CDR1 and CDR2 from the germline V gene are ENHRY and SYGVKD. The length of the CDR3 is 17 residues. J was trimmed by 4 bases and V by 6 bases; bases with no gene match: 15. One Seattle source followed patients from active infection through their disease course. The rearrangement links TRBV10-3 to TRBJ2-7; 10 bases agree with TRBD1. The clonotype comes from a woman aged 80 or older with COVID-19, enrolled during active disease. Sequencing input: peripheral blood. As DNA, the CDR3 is TGTGCCATCAGGCGGGACAGGGGAAGCGGCTCCTTTTACGAGCAGTACTTC. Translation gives CAIRRDRGSGSFYEQYF.